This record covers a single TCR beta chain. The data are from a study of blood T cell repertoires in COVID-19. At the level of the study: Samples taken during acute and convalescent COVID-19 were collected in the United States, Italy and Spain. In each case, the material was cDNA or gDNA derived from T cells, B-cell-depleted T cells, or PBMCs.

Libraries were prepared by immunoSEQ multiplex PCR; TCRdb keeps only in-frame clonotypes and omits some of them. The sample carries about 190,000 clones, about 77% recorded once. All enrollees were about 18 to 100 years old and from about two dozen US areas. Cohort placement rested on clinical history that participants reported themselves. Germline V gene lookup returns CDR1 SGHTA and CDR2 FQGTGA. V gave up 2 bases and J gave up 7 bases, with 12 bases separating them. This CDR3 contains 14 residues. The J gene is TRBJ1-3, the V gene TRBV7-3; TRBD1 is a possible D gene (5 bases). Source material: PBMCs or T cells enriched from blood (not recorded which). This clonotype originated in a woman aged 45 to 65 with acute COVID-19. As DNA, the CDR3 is TGTGCCAGCAGCTTATCAGGGAATGGTAACACCATATATTTT. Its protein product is CASSLSGNGNTIYF.